Detailed here is one T cell receptor beta chain. Its specificity is unknown. These data come from a study of T cell repertoires in ileal Crohn's disease. Across the study: About half of patients got postoperative therapy: around 10 thiopurines, around 20 anti-TNF. Study findings and constraints: Clonal expansions were more frequent in active smokers than non-smokers at surgery. The median delay to postoperative endoscopy was about 7.4 months.

Time point reported: neoterminal ileum biopsy at postoperative endoscopy, about 6 months after surgery. The CDR3 spans 17 residues. The germline V gene has CDR1 LNHDA and CDR2 SQIVND (reference sequence). J gave up 6 bases and V 5 bases, and 12 bases lay outside the gene matches. Here immunoSEQ multiplex PCR was the method, and the copy in TCRdb shows in-frame clones only, minus some. The sample lists some 11,000 clones, 70% to 80% occurring once. Sequenced sample: ileal tissue. The source is an adult with Crohn's disease. The rearrangement uses TRBV19 and TRBJ1-4; TRBD1 aligns across 10 bases. CDR3 sequence (DNA): TGTGCCAGTAGTCCACAACGCGGGACAGGGGATGATGAAAAACTGTTTTTT. Translation: CASSPQRGTGDDEKLFF.